The 24 T cell receptor beta chains in this list originate from one sample, sequenced in a study of vaccination effects on CD4 cells after COVID-19 (dated by TCRdb to about 2022). After less than 13 days of culture, CD4+ T cells were isolated with the EasySep CD4+ T cell isolation kit. Their cognate antigens are unknown. The library was built by means of the immunoSEQ multiplex PCR assay. TCRdb obtained this table from immuneACCESS and retained in-frame rearrangements with V and J assigned. These tables miss some clones; where compared with another copy, unresolved V genes account for less than half of the shortfall, and the remainder is unexplained. For this sample the table gives tens of thousands of clones, of which 77% were detected only once. The ten largest clones represent roughly 1.9% of the sample. The source material was CD4+ T cells from PBMCs cultured without peptide, sampled before COVID-19 vaccination. All receptors derive from a human donor who received a COVID-19 vaccine.

The CDR3 DNA sequence: TGCGCCAGCAGCTCACTGGGAGGGACTAGCGGGGGCGGTACGGTCTCCTACAATGAGCAGTTCTTC. Translated: CASSSLGGTSGGGTVSYNEQFF. The chain combines TRBV5-1 with TRBJ2-1, with 14 positions matching TRBD2. Losses at the gene ends were 3 bases for V and 0 bases for J; bases not matched to a gene: 17. This CDR3 region has 22 residues. The V gene's germline CDR1 is SGHRS and CDR2 YFSETQ.

This clone is a singleton in its sample. The gene calls are TRBV7-2 and TRBJ2-3; D not certain. CDR1 and CDR2 from the germline V gene are SGHTA and FQGNSA. Trimming pared 5 bases from V and 3 bases from J, leaving 6 bases between. CDR3 length: 12 residues. The CDR3 bases are TGTGCCAGCAGCACTTATACAGATACGCAGTATTTT. Protein sequence: CASSTYTDTQYF.

This clone occurred a few times. The rearrangement links TRBV7-2 to TRBJ2-2; the D is unclear. Deletions cut 0 bases from V and 5 bases from J, with 7 bases between. Germline lookup yields CDR1 SGHTA and CDR2 FQGNSA. This CDR3 has 14 residues. CDR3 nucleotide sequence: TGTGCCAGCAGCTTAGCTGTCAGGACCGGGGAGCTGTTTTTT. It encodes CASSLAVRTGELFF.

The chain carries TRBV7-2 and TRBJ2-1; 9 positions match TRBD1. Germline-derived CDR1 and CDR2 are SGHTA and FQGNSA. The CDR3 runs to 15 residues. V shed 2 bases, J shed 4 bases, and the junction held 3 bases outside the gene matches. The CDR3 spells CASSLWDREYNEQFF. The CDR3 coding sequence is TGTGCCAGCAGCTTATGGGACAGGGAGTACAATGAGCAGTTCTTC.

V and J are TRBV7-2 and TRBJ1-3; D may be TRBD1 (5 bases). V was pared by 1 base and J by 0 bases, with 10 bases between. CDR1 SGHTA and CDR2 FQGNSA come from the germline V gene. The CDR3 is 16 residues long. CDR3: CASSLGQPDSGNTIYF. The DNA for the CDR3 is TGTGCCAGCAGCTTAGGACAGCCTGACTCTGGAAACACCATATATTTT.

The table lists this clone with a count of one. The CDR3 bases are TGCGCCAGCAGCTTGGACAGGGCGAACACTGAAGCTTTCTTT. Amino acids: CASSLDRANTEAFF. The V and J genes are TRBV5-1 and TRBJ1-1, with D perhaps TRBD1 (6 bases). The germline CDR1 and CDR2 sequences are SGHRS and YFSETQ. CDR3 length: 14 amino acids. Trimming removed 0 bases at V and 1 base at J, with 7 bases between.

The V gene is TRBV12-3 or TRBV12-4, the J gene TRBJ2-7; 8 bases fit TRBD2. The CDR3 loop spans 12 amino acids. J was trimmed by 7 bases and V by 3 bases; bases with no gene match: 2. The CDR3 protein is CASSFGGGEQYV. CDR3 bases: TGTGCCAGCAGTTTTGGCGGGGGGGAGCAGTACGTC.

The chain links TRBV28 to TRBJ1-3; 7 nucleotides match TRBD1. The CDR3 loop spans 15 amino acids. V was clipped by 4 bases and J by 0 bases; unmatched bases: 3. From germline, CDR1 is MDHEN and CDR2 SYDVKM. CDR3: CASSSQGHSGNTIYF. The CDR3 coding sequence is TGTGCCAGCAGTTCACAGGGGCACTCTGGAAACACCATATATTTT.

The V call is TRBV7-3, the J call TRBJ2-7; D is perhaps TRBD1 (5 bases). Germline loops: CDR1 SGHTA, CDR2 FQGTGA. Trimming cost V 8 bases and J 7 bases, with 9 bases left between them. The CDR3 has 10 residues. CDR3 coding DNA: TGTGCCAGCGGGGCAAAAGAGCAGTACGTC. Its translation: CASGAKEQYV.

As DNA, the CDR3 is TGTGCCAGCTCATACGAAAACCTTAGCACAGATACGCAGTATTTT. Encoded protein: CASSYENLSTDTQYF. The V call is TRBV18, the J call TRBJ2-3; D unclear. CDR3 length: 15 residues. Between the trimmed V and J ends, which lost 5 bases and 0 bases, there was a span of 12 bases. The germline V gene has CDR1 KGHSH and CDR2 LQKENI.

V usage is TRBV6-5 and J usage is TRBJ1-1; D unresolved. CDR3 length: 13 residues. Trimming pared 7 bases from V and 0 bases from J, leaving 9 bases between. CDR1 MNHEY and CDR2 SVGAGI come from the germline V gene. CDR3 sequence reads: CASNGALNTEAFF. CDR3 DNA sequence: TGTGCCAGCAACGGAGCATTGAACACTGAAGCTTTCTTT.

The chain has TRBV4-1 and TRBJ2-5, with D perhaps TRBD1 or TRBD2 (6 bases each). V lost 4 bases and J lost 0, with 9 bases in between. Germline CDR1 MGHRA, CDR2 YSYEKL. The CDR3 sequence is 14 residues long. CDR3 amino acids: CASSPGAYQETQYF. CDR3 DNA: TGCGCCAGCAGCCCGGGGGCGTACCAAGAGACCCAGTACTTC.

This rearrangement joins TRBV7-3 to TRBJ2-7; D is perhaps TRBD1 (5 bases). In germline, CDR1 is SGHTA, CDR2 FQGTGA. The V gene lost 6 bases and the J gene lost 2 bases, with 14 bases spanning the gap. CDR3 length: 14 amino acids. The CDR3 DNA reads TGTGCCAGCAGTAGACAGTCCTCAACCTACGAGCAGTACGTC. Its translation is CASSRQSSTYEQYV.

This rearrangement joins TRBV6-1 to TRBJ2-5; TRBD2 aligns across 12 bases. V gave up 1 base and J gave up 1 base; unmatched junction bases: 7. This CDR3 contains 18 residues. Looked up from germline, CDR1 is MNHNS and CDR2 is SASEGT. The CDR3 DNA sequence: TGTGCCAGCAGTGAAGGACGACTAGCGGGGGCCGTCCAAGAGACCCAGTACTTC. Protein product: CASSEGRLAGAVQETQYF.

This clone was recorded many times. The chain uses TRBV5-1 and TRBJ1-2, with D possibly TRBD1 on 5 matching bases. The V gene's germline CDR1 is SGHRS and CDR2 YFSETQ. V gave up 1 base and J gave up 4 bases, with 8 bases separating them. The CDR3 is 13 residues long. CDR3 residues: CASSLSQGYGYTF. Here the CDR3 DNA reads TGCGCCAGCAGCTTGAGCCAGGGCTATGGCTACACCTTC.

The CDR3 sequence is CATSSYGGYTDTQYF. In nucleotides, the CDR3 is TGTGCCACCAGCTCTTATGGGGGCTACACAGATACGCAGTATTTT. The chain links TRBV24-1 to TRBJ2-3; maybe TRBD1 (6 bases). CDR1 is KGHDR, CDR2 SFDVKD, per germline. Trimming stripped 7 bases from V and 2 bases from J, with 15 bases between. The CDR3 is made up of 15 amino acids.

This clone was observed a few times. V usage is TRBV24-1 and J usage is TRBJ1-4; unclear D gene. Germline V gene lookup returns CDR1 KGHDR and CDR2 SFDVKD. This CDR3 contains 15 residues. Deletions cut 4 bases from V and 5 bases from J, with 13 bases between. For the CDR3, the DNA is TGTGCCACCAGTGAGGGGAGGGCGAGAAATGAAAAACTGTTTTTT. Translation: CATSEGRARNEKLFF.

The CDR3 DNA is TGTGCCAGTTCCCTGGGACAGAATAGCAATCAGCCCCAGCATTTT. Amino acids: CASSLGQNSNQPQHF. The V call is TRBV19, the J call TRBJ1-5, with 7 nucleotides matching TRBD1. Germline V CDR1 and CDR2: LNHDA, SQIVND (reference sequence). Trimming at V came to 8 bases and at J to 0 bases, leaving 7 bases not matched to a gene. The CDR3 extends over 15 amino acids.

The J gene is TRBJ2-7, the V gene TRBV6-2 or TRBV6-3; 11 nucleotides agree with TRBD1. The V gene end was trimmed by 4 bases and the J gene end by 3 bases; junction bases not matched to a gene: 5. Germline V lookup: CDR1 MNHEY, CDR2 SVGEGT. The CDR3 consists of 15 residues. The CDR3 spells CASSSRDRGIYEQYV. For the CDR3, the DNA is TGTGCCAGCAGTTCACGGGACAGGGGGATCTACGAGCAGTACGTC.

The chain joins TRBV19 to TRBJ2-1, with 8 bases lining up with TRBD2. Germline trimming cut 5 bases from V and 2 bases from J; bases unmatched to any gene: 8. Germline CDR1 reads LNHDA; CDR2 reads SQIVND (reference sequence). This CDR3 comprises 16 residues. The CDR3 nucleotides are TGTGCCAGTAGTTCTTTTTTAGCGGGGACCTACAATGAGCAGTTCTTC. It specifies CASSSFLAGTYNEQFF.

This sequence joins TRBV7-3 and TRBJ2-7; D gene unclear. There are 9 residues in the CDR3. Germline V gene data show CDR1 as SGHTA and CDR2 as FQGTGA. CDR3 coding DNA: TGTGCCTCTCCTCATTTGTTTAACGTC. Its protein product is CASPHLFNV.

This rearrangement joins TRBV3-1 (or the pseudogene TRBV3-2) to TRBJ1-1, with D tentatively TRBD1 (6 bases). CDR1 and CDR2 (germline): LGHDT, YNNKEL (reference sequence). The CDR3 runs 12 residues. The V end lost 0 bases, the J end lost 11 bases, and 10 bases lay between the germline ends. The CDR3 spells CASSQEGGWAFF. CDR3 bases: TGTGCCAGCAGCCAAGAAGGGGGTTGGGCTTTCTTT.

DNA of the CDR3: TGCGCCAGCACCTCTTACAATGAGCAGTTCTTC. It is translated as CASTSYNEQFF. This chain links TRBV10-2 with TRBJ2-1; D gene unclear. This CDR3 comprises 11 residues. Per the germline V gene, CDR1 is WSHSY and CDR2 is SAAADI. Trimming left V 7 bases short and J 4 bases short, with 5 bases between.

The chain joins TRBV19 to TRBJ2-3, with D perhaps matching TRBD1 (5 bases). From germline, CDR1 is LNHDA and CDR2 SQIVND (reference sequence). The CDR3 totals 14 residues. V lost 5 bases to trimming and J lost 2 bases, with 11 bases between them. The CDR3 DNA sequence: TGTGCCAGTAGTCCCCAGGGATCCACAGATACGCAGTATTTT. Translation gives CASSPQGSTDTQYF. The complete variable domain, with remaining parts taken from reference TRBV19 and TRBJ2-3, reads DGGITQSPKYLFRKEGQNVTLSCEQNLNHDAMYWYRQDPGQGLRLIYYSQIVNDFQKGDIAEGYSVSREKKESFPLTVTSAQKNPTAFYLCASSPQGSTDTQYFGPGTRLTVL.